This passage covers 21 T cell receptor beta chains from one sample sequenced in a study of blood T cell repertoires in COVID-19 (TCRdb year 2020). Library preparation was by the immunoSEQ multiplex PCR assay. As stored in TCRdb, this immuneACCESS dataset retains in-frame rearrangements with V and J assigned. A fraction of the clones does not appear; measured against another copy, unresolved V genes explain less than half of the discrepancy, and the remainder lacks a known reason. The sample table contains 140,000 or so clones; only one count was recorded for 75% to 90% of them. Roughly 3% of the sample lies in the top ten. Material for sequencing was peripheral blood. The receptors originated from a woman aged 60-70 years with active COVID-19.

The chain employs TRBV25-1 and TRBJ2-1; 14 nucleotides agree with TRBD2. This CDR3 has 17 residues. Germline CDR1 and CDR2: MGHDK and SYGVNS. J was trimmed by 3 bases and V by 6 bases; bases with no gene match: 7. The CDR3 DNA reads TGTGCCAGCAGGAGGGGGACTAGCGGGAGCCTCTACAATGAGCAGTTCTTC. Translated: CASRRGTSGSLYNEQFF.

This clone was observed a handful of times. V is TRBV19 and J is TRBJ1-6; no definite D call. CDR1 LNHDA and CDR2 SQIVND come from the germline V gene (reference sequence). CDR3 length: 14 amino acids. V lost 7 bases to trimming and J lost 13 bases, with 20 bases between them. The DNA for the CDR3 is TGTGCCAGTACCCAATCGAATGAGAGGTCTCCCCTCCACTTT. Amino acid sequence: CASTQSNERSPLHF.

DNA of the CDR3: TGTGCCATCCTTACAGGGCGTGGGGCCAACGTCCTGACTTTC. This codes for CAILTGRGANVLTF. The rearrangement links TRBV6-4 to TRBJ2-6; D may be TRBD1 (6 bases). V lost 10 bases and J lost 3, with 13 bases in between. Germline lookup yields CDR1 MRHNA and CDR2 SNTAGT. This CDR3 region has 14 residues.

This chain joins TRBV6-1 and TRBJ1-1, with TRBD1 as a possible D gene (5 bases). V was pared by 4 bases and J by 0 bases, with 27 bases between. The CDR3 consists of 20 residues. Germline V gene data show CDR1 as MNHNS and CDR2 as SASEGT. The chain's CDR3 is CASSGNGVSGGGLMNTEAFF. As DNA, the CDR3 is TGTGCCAGCAGTGGCAATGGGGTTTCGGGGGGAGGTCTAATGAACACTGAAGCTTTCTTT.

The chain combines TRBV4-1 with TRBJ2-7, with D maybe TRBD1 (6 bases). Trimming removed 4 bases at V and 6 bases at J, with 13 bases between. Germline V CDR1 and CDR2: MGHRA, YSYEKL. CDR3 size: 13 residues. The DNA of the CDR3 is TGCGCCAGCAGCCCCGGCCCCAGGGGCGAGCAGTACTTC. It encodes CASSPGPRGEQYF.

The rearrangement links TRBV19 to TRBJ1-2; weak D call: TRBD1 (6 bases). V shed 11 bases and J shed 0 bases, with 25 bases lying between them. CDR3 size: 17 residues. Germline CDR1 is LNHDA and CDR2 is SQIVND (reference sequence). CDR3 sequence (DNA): TGTGCCTCCTTACCACGGGGGGCGGGCGGTTCTAACTATGGCTACACCTTC. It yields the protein CASLPRGAGGSNYGYTF.

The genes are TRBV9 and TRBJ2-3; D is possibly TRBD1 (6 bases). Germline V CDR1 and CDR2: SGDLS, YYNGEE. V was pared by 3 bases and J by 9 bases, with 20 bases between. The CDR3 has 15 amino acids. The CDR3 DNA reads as TGTGCCAGCAGCGCCGGGTTCCGGGACACCCAAACGCAGTATTTT. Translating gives CASSAGFRDTQTQYF. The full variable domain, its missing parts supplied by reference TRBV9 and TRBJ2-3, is DSGVTQTPKHLITATGQRVTLRCSPRSGDLSVYWYQQSLDQGLQFLIQYYNGEERAKGNILERFSAQQFPDLHSELNLSSLELGDSALYFCASSAGFRDTQTQYFGPGTRLTVL.

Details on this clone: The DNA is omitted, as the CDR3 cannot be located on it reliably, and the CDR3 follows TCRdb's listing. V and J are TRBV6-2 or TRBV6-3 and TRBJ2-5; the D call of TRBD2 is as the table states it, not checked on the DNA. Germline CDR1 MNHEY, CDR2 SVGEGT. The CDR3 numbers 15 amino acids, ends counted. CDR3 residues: CASSYFGNGGETQYF.

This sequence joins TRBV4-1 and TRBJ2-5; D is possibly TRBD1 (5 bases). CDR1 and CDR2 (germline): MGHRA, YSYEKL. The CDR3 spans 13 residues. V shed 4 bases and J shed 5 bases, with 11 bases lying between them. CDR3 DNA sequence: TGCGCCAGCAGCCCAGGGCCGCCTGAGACCCAGTACTTC. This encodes CASSPGPPETQYF.

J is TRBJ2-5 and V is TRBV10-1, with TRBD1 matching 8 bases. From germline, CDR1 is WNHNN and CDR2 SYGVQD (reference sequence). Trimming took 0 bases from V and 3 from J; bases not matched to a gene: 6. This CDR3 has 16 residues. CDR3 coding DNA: TGCGCCAGCAGTGAGTCCGCCGTGACAGGGGAAGAGACCCAGTACTTC. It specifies CASSESAVTGEETQYF.

Written as DNA, the CDR3 is TGTGCCAGCAGCCAACGGGGTCTGTCGAGAAGCACAGATACGCAGTATTTT. Amino acids: CASSQRGLSRSTDTQYF. The V gene is TRBV11-2, the J gene TRBJ2-3; D is perhaps TRBD2 (5 bases). Per the germline V gene, CDR1 is SGHAT and CDR2 is FQNNGV. Trimming stripped 5 bases from V and 0 bases from J, with 18 bases between. The CDR3 is 17 amino acids.

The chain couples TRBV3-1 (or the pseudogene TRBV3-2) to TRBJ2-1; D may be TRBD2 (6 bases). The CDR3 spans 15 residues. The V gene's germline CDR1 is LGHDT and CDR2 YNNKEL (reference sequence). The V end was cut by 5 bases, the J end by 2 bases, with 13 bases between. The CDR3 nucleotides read TGTGCCAGCAGCAGCGGGTATGGGGCCTACAATGAGCAGTTCTTC. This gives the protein CASSSGYGAYNEQFF.

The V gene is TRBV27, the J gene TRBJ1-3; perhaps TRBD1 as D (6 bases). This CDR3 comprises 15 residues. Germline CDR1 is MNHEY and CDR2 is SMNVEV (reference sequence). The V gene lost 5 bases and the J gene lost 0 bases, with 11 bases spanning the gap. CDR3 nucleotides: TGTGCCAGCAGTCCAGGGACACCCTCTGGAAACACCATATATTTT. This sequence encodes CASSPGTPSGNTIYF.

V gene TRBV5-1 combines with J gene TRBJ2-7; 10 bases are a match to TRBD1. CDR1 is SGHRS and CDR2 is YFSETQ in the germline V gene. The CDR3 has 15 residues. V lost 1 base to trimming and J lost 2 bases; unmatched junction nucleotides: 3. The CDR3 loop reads CASSLLGQGAYEQYF. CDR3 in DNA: TGCGCCAGCAGCTTGTTAGGACAGGGGGCCTACGAGCAGTACTTC.

The CDR3 region has the DNA TGTGCCAGCAGCTCGGAAATGTCGGGGTATAATTCACCCCTCCACTTT. Its protein is CASSSEMSGYNSPLHF. The chain links TRBV7-8 to TRBJ1-6; unclear D gene. Germline CDR1 SGHVS, CDR2 FQNEAQ. With 4 bases removed from V and 4 bases from J, the gap between germline ends came to 14 bases. CDR3 length: 16 amino acids.

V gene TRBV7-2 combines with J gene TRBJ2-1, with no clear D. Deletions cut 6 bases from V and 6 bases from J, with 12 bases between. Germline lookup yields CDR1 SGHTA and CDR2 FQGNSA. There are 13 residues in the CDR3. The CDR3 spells CASRTDLSNEQFF. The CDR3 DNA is TGTGCCAGCAGAACCGACTTATCCAATGAGCAGTTCTTC.

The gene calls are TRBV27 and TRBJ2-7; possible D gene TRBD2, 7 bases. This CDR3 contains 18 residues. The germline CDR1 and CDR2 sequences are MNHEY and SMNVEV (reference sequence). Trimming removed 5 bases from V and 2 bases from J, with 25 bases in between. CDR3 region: CASSPRPLLAGDTYEQYF. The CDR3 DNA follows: TGTGCCAGCAGTCCGCGACCCCTCCTGGCGGGGGACACCTACGAGCAGTACTTC.

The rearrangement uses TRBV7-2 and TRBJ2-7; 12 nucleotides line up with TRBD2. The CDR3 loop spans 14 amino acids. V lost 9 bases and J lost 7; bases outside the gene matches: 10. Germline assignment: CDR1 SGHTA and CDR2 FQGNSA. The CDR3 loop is CASSSSGRAGEQYF. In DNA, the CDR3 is TGTGCCAGTTCTTCTAGCGGGAGGGCAGGGGAGCAGTACTTC.

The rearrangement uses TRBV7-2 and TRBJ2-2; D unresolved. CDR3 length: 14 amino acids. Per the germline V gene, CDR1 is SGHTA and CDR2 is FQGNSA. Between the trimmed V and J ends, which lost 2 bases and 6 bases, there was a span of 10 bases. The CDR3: CASSLNGEAGELFF. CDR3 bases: TGTGCCAGCAGCTTAAACGGAGAAGCCGGGGAGCTGTTTTTT.

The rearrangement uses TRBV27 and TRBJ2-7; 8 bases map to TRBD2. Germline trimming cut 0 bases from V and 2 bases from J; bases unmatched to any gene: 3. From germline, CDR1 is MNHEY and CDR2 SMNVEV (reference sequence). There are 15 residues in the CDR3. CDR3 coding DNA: TGTGCCAGCAGTTTATCGGCCGGGAGGGCCTACGAGCAGTACTTC. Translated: CASSLSAGRAYEQYF.

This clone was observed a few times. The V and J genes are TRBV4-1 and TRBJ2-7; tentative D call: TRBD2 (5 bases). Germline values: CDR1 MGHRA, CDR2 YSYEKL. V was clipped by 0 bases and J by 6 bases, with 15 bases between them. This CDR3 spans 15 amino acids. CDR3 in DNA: TGCGCCAGCAGCCAAGAAGGCGGGTGGACGGGCGAGCAGTACTTC. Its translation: CASSQEGGWTGEQYF.